The next 2 T cell receptor beta chains were all read from a single sample in a study of CD8 T cells in ankylosing spondylitis. TCRdb called the 5' RACE reads again in MiXCR, with one record for every CDR3 protein. The table shows about 400,000 distinct CDR3 sequences, with approximately 20% occurring only once. Regarding the study as a whole: Ankylosing spondylitis blood seemed to carry a telltale TCR beta motif made of roughly 8 highly homologous variants.

These receptors lack a known antigen. The material sequenced was blood, either unsorted or a sorted T cell fraction (not recorded which). The receptors derive from a male donor with ankylosing spondylitis.

V usage is TRBV28 and J usage is TRBJ1-1; 9 nucleotides line up with TRBD1. Germline V gene data show CDR1 as MDHEN and CDR2 as SYDVKM. V was clipped by 8 bases and J by 5 bases; unmatched bases: 9. The CDR3 covers 14 residues. This CDR3 is CASGPQGARTEAFF. The CDR3 DNA sequence: TGTGCCAGCGGACCACAGGGGGCGAGGACTGAAGCTTTCTTT.

This clonotype was detected ten times or more. The gene calls are TRBV25-1 and TRBJ2-1; the D is unclear. This CDR3 region has 14 residues. Per the germline V gene, CDR1 is MGHDK and CDR2 is SYGVNS. The V end lost 4 bases, the J end lost 4 bases, and 11 bases lay between the germline ends. For the CDR3, the DNA is TGTGCCAGCAGTGGCCCTCTACAGTACAATGAGCAGTTCTTC. Translation: CASSGPLQYNEQFF.